A selection of T cell receptor beta chains follows, all from one sample in a study of blood T cell repertoires in COVID-19. Method: immunoSEQ multiplex PCR; TCRdb's copy keeps in-frame clones and lacks some. The repertoire holds approximately 64,000 clones, with nearly 90% as singletons. What was sequenced was peripheral blood. All receptors derive from a man between 70 and 80 years old with acute or convalescent COVID-19. Both conserved end residues are part of each CDR3. D genes are given only for firm matches. The listing skips clone size in some rows; elsewhere it reads once, few, many or a size class.

v_gene	len	abundance	j_gene	d_gene	CDR3nt	CDR3aa
TRBV19	14	NA	TRBJ2-7	TRBD1	TGTGCCAGTAGTTCTGGACAGGGTCTATACGAGCAGTACTTC	CASSSGQGLYEQYF
TRBV9	14	NA	TRBJ2-7	TRBD1	TGTGCCAGCAGCGTCGGGACAGGGGGCCTCGAGCAGTACTTC	CASSVGTGGLEQYF
TRBV29-1	13	NA	TRBJ1-1	TRBD1	TGCAGCGGCAACAGGGGCGGGTTTACTGAAGCTTTCTTT	CSGNRGGFTEAFF
TRBV27	16	once	TRBJ2-3	NA	TGTGCCAGCAGTTTATTAGGGGACAAGATCACAGATACGCAGTATTTT	CASSLLGDKITDTQYF
TRBV7-3	16	once	TRBJ2-2	NA	TGTGCCAGCAGCAGGACATCAGGGGGAGGCACCGGGGAGCTGTTTTTT	CASSRTSGGGTGELFF
TRBV5-4	13	NA	TRBJ2-7	TRBD1	TGTGCCAGCAGCACGGGACAGAAATACGAGCAGTACTTC	CASSTGQKYEQYF
TRBV13	15	NA	TRBJ1-1	NA	TGTGCCAGCAGCCAGCCGGGACAAGGGCACACTGAAGCTTTCTTT	CASSQPGQGHTEAFF
TRBV28	15	NA	TRBJ2-3	TRBD2	TGTGCCAGCATAGCGGGGGGGCAAAGCACAGATACGCAGTATTTT	CASIAGGQSTDTQYF
TRBV20-1	10	NA	TRBJ1-1	NA	TGCAGTGCTGCCCTCGGGGAAGCTTTCTTT	CSAALGEAFF
TRBV12-5	14	NA	TRBJ2-5	TRBD2	TGTGCTAGTGGTTTGGCGGGGGGTCGAGAGACCCAGTACTTC	CASGLAGGRETQYF
TRBV6-5	11	few	TRBJ1-1	NA	TGTGCCAGCAGTCGTGGGCCTGAAGCTTTCTTT	CASSRGPEAFF
TRBV11-3	16	NA	TRBJ2-3	NA	TGTGCCAGCAGCTTAGCAACAGGGTCTAGCACAGATACGCAGTATTTT	CASSLATGSSTDTQYF
TRBV15	16	few	TRBJ2-7	NA	TGTGCCACCAGCAGAGATGGACAGTTGGGCTCCTACGAGCAGTACTTC	CATSRDGQLGSYEQYF
TRBV7-8	16	NA	TRBJ1-1	TRBD1	TGTGCCAGCAGCTTCTCAGTAGACAGGGCGAACACTGAAGCTTTCTTT	CASSFSVDRANTEAFF
TRBV6-4	17	NA	TRBJ1-1	TRBD1	TGTGCCAGCAGTGACTCCCGGCGGACAGGAATGAACACTGAAGCTTTCTTT	CASSDSRRTGMNTEAFF
TRBV27	13	NA	TRBJ2-7	TRBD2	TGTGCCAGCAGTTCCGGGGGGGGCTACGAGCAGTACTTC	CASSSGGGYEQYF
TRBV7-3	14	NA	TRBJ1-1	NA	TGTGCCAGCAGCACCCGGGGGGGAGGCACTGAAGCTTTCTTT	CASSTRGGGTEAFF
TRBV29-1	13	once	TRBJ2-7	NA	TGCAGCGTTGGTGGGGCGACACAATACGAGCAGTACTTC	CSVGGATQYEQYF
TRBV7-9	15	NA	TRBJ1-2	TRBD1	TGTGCCAGCAGTTCACAGGGGGCTTCTAACTATGGCTACACCTTC	CASSSQGASNYGYTF
TRBV2	13	NA	TRBJ1-2	NA	TGTGCCAGCAGTGAACAACAGACCTATGGCTACACCTTC	CASSEQQTYGYTF
TRBV19	16	once	TRBJ1-5	NA	TGTGCCAGTAGGAGTAGTATATCGGGGATCAATCAGCCCCAGCATTTT	CASRSSISGINQPQHF
TRBV11-2	14	NA	TRBJ2-7	NA	TGTGCCAGCAGCTTAGGATATATGGGAGGCGAGCAGTACTTC	CASSLGYMGGEQYF
TRBV5-1	14	few	TRBJ1-2	TRBD1	TGCGCCAGCAGCTACAGGGGAACTAACTATGGCTACACCTTC	CASSYRGTNYGYTF
TRBV4-3	17	NA	TRBJ2-1	TRBD1	TGCGCCAGCAGCCAAGATGCACAGGGGTCCTCCTACAATGAGCAGTTCTTC	CASSQDAQGSSYNEQFF
TRBV7-3	16	NA	TRBJ2-7	TRBD2	TGTGCCAGCAGCTTATCCTCTAGCGGGGGAGAATACGAGCAGTACTTC	CASSLSSSGGEYEQYF
TRBV4-3	15	once	TRBJ2-1	NA	TGCGCCAGCAGCCCCTCTAGCGCTTCCTACAATGAGCAGTTCTTC	CASSPSSASYNEQFF
TRBV29-1	14	once	TRBJ2-7	NA	TGCAGCGTTGAGGACAGGGAGGGTCCCTACGAGCAGTACTTC	CSVEDREGPYEQYF
TRBV2	14	NA	TRBJ2-5	NA	TGTGCCAGCAGTGCCCCACTGGAGTGGGAGACCCAGTACTTC	CASSAPLEWETQYF
TRBV7-9	14	NA	TRBJ1-3	NA	TGTGCCATACGGGGAGGGATGACCGGAAACACCATATATTTT	CAIRGGMTGNTIYF
TRBV6-2/TRBV6-3	17	NA	TRBJ2-7	TRBD2	TGTGCCAGCAGTTACCAGCGGGGGAATCCGAGCTCCTACGAGCAGTACTTC	CASSYQRGNPSSYEQYF
TRBV9	15	NA	TRBJ1-1	TRBD1	TGTGCCAGCAGCGCCTGGACAGGAGGCCCTACTGAAGCTTTCTTT	CASSAWTGGPTEAFF
TRBV15	17	NA	TRBJ2-1	TRBD2	TGTGCCACCAGCAGAGATTTCGCAACGGGGGGCTACAATGAGCAGTTCTTC	CATSRDFATGGYNEQFF
TRBV2	12	NA	TRBJ2-7	NA	TGTGCCAGCAGGGTCGGTCAGGGGGAGCAGTACTTC	CASRVGQGEQYF
TRBV5-6	16	NA	TRBJ1-2	TRBD1	TGTGCCAGCAGCTTGGAGACAGGGGCTTGGGAATATGGCTACACCTTC	CASSLETGAWEYGYTF
TRBV28	15	NA	TRBJ1-3	TRBD1	TGTGCCAGCAGCTCCGGGACAGGGGCTGGAAACACCATATATTTT	CASSSGTGAGNTIYF
TRBV28	14	once	TRBJ1-5	NA	TGTGCCAGCATCCTACAGGGATCAAATCAGCCCCAGCATTTT	CASILQGSNQPQHF
TRBV19	13	once	TRBJ2-7	NA	TGTGCCAGTAGTATAAGAGTCACCTACGAGCAGTACTTC	CASSIRVTYEQYF
TRBV5-8	18	NA	TRBJ2-1	TRBD1	TGTGCCAGCAGCTTGGAGTCTGGGGACAGACATCCATACAATGAGCAGTTCTTC	CASSLESGDRHPYNEQFF
TRBV7-8	14	NA	TRBJ2-1	NA	TGTGCCAGCAGCCCGAGGTGGTTTGACAATGAGCAGTTCTTC	CASSPRWFDNEQFF
TRBV5-8	14	NA	TRBJ2-3	TRBD2	TGTGCCAGCAGCCAGCGGGGCTCCACAGATACGCAGTATTTT	CASSQRGSTDTQYF
TRBV28	11	NA	TRBJ1-2	NA	TGTGCCAGCAGTGTAAGGGGGGGCTACACCTTC	CASSVRGGYTF
TRBV7-3	16	NA	TRBJ2-3	TRBD2	TGTGCCAGCAGCCGGACTAGCGGGGGGACGACAGATACGCAGTATTTT	CASSRTSGGTTDTQYF
TRBV2	13	few	TRBJ2-7	NA	TGTGCCAGCAAATCGGACAGCACCTACGAGCAGTACTTC	CASKSDSTYEQYF
TRBV11-2	16	NA	TRBJ2-2	TRBD2	TGTGCCAGCAGCTTAGTCGCTAGCGGGAGGTTCGGGGAGCTGTTTTTT	CASSLVASGRFGELFF
TRBV5-4	16	NA	TRBJ2-5	TRBD2	TGTGCCAGCAGCTCTAGGCTAGCGGGAGCCCAAGAGACCCAGTACTTC	CASSSRLAGAQETQYF
TRBV7-9	19	NA	TRBJ2-3	TRBD2	TGTGCCAGCAGCCCGCGGACTAGCGGGGGGCTGCTCAGCACAGATACGCAGTATTTT	CASSPRTSGGLLSTDTQYF
TRBV15	16	once	TRBJ2-6	NA	TGTGCCACCAGCGGTAAGAACAGGGCTGGGGCCAACGTCCTGACTTTC	CATSGKNRAGANVLTF
TRBV5-5	15	NA	TRBJ2-5	TRBD2	TGTGCCAGCAGCTTACTAGCGGGGCGTACGGAGACCCAGTACTTC	CASSLLAGRTETQYF
TRBV21-1	16	NA	TRBJ2-4	NA	TGTGCCAGCAGCAAAGGCCTAGAGCTAGCCAAAAACATTCAGTACTTC	CASSKGLELAKNIQYF
TRBV6-5	13	few	TRBJ2-7	TRBD1	TGTGCCAGCAGTTCCGGGACAGTCTACGAGCAGTACTTC	CASSSGTVYEQYF
TRBV6-2/TRBV6-3	17	NA	TRBJ2-7	TRBD1	TGTGCCAGCAGTTACTACGGCGTGAGGGACAGGGACTACGAGCAGTACTTC	CASSYYGVRDRDYEQYF
TRBV5-1	15	NA	TRBJ2-2	NA	TGCGCCAGCAGCTTAGGGGTCTCGTACACCGGGGAGCTGTTTTTT	CASSLGVSYTGELFF
TRBV11-2	15	NA	TRBJ2-5	NA	TGTGCCAGCAGCGGTGACGGGACTCACCAAGAGACCCAGTACTTC	CASSGDGTHQETQYF
TRBV6-5	14	NA	TRBJ2-2	TRBD1	TGTGCCAGCAGATCGGGACAGGGCACCGGGGAGCTGTTTTTT	CASRSGQGTGELFF
TRBV10-3	15	NA	TRBJ1-5	TRBD1	TGTGCCATCAGTGAGATAGGGACAGAAAATCAGCCCCAGCATTTT	CAISEIGTENQPQHF
TRBV28	14	NA	TRBJ2-7	TRBD1	TGTGCCAGCAGTAAACAGGGGGCGGCGAACGAGCAGTACTTC	CASSKQGAANEQYF
TRBV7-8	15	NA	TRBJ2-5	TRBD2	TGTGCCAGCAGCTATCCGGGACTAGCGGGGGGCTTCCAGTACTTC	CASSYPGLAGGFQYF
TRBV6-6	12	NA	TRBJ1-3	NA	TGTGCCAGCAGCTGGCTAGGTGACACCATATATTTT	CASSWLGDTIYF
TRBV5-1	14	NA	TRBJ2-7	NA	TGCGCCAGCTCGGAGGGTGGGTGGGCCTACGAGCAGTACTTC	CASSEGGWAYEQYF
TRBV3-1/TRBV3-2	16	NA	TRBJ2-5	NA	TGTGCCAGCAGCCAAACCCGCCAAGAACAGAAAGTAACCCAGTACTTC	CASSQTRQEQKVTQYF